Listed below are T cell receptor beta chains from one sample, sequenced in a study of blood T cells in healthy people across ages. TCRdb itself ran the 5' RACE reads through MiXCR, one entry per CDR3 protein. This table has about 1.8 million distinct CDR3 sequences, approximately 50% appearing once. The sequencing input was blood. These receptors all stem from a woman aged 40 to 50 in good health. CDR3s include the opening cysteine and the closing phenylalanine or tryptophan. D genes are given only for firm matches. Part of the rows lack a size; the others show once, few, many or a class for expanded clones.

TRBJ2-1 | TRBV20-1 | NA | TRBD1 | CSARTGGENEQFF | TGCAGTGCTAGGACAGGGGGCGAGAATGAGCAGTTCTTC
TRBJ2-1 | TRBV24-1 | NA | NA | CATSGVGPKGPSSYNEQFF | TGTGCCACCAGTGGGGTGGGACCTAAGGGCCCCAGCTCCTACAATGAGCAGTTCTTC
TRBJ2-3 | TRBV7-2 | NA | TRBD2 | CASSLEIAGGSDTQYF | TGTGCCAGCAGCTTAGAGATAGCGGGGGGGTCAGATACGCAGTATTTT
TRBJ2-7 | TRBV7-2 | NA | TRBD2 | CASSLDLAGASSYNEQYF | TGTGCCAGCAGCTTGGATCTAGCGGGGGCGTCCTCCTACAATGAGCAGTACTTC
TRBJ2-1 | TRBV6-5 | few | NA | CASSYAGAKPQFF | TGTGCCAGCAGTTACGCAGGGGCCAAACCGCAGTTCTTC
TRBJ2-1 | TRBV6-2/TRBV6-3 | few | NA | CASSYTSLRDEQFF | TGTGCCAGCAGTTACACATCGCTACGCGATGAGCAGTTCTTC
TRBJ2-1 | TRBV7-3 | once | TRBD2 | CASSPEGTSGGRYNEQFF | TGTGCCAGCAGCCCCGAAGGGACTAGCGGGGGTCGCTACAATGAGCAGTTCTTC
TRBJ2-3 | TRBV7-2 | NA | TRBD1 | CASSRYRRTGGTDTQYF | TGTGCCAGCAGCCGCTATCGAAGGACAGGAGGCACAGATACGCAGTATTTT
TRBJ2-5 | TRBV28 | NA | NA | CASSVFAVFETQYF | TGTGCCAGCAGTGTATTCGCGGTTTTTGAGACCCAGTACTTC
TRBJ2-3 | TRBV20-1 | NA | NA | CSAPPGGEVDTQYF | TGCAGTGCCCCACCGGGGGGCGAGGTAGATACGCAGTATTTT
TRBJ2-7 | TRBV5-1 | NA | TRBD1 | CASSSDRGIWASYEQYF | TGCGCCAGCAGCTCGGACAGGGGAATATGGGCCTCCTACGAGCAGTACTTC
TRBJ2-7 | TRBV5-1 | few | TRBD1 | CATTPGDSSYEQYF | TGCGCCACCACCCCCGGGGACAGCTCCTACGAGCAGTACTTC
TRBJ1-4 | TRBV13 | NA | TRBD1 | CAGSLRGQGGEKLFF | TGTGCCGGCAGCTTACGGGGACAGGGAGGTGAAAAACTGTTTTTT
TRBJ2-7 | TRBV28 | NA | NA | CASSLYGRGRLGEQYF | TGTGCCAGCAGTTTATATGGACGGGGGCGCCTGGGAGAGCAGTACTTC
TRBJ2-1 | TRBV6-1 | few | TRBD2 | CASRGGDTYNEQFF | TGTGCCAGCAGGGGAGGGGATACCTACAATGAGCAGTTCTTC
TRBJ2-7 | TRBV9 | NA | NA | CASSVGRTFYEQYF | TGTGCCAGCAGCGTAGGTCGGACTTTCTACGAGCAGTACTTC
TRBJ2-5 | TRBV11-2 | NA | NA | CASSLGTVPGETQYF | TGTGCCAGCAGCTTAGGCACAGTCCCGGGGGAGACCCAGTACTTC
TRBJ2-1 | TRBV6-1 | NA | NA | CASTNPRVYNEQFF | TGTGCCAGCACTAACCCGCGCGTATACAATGAGCAGTTCTTC
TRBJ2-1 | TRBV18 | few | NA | CASSLRQVLNEQFF | TGTGCCAGCTCACTAAGACAGGTCCTGAATGAGCAGTTCTTC
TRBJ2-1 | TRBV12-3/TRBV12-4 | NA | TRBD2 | CASSLTGGGASYNEQFF | TGTGCCAGCAGTTTAACTGGCGGGGGGGCCTCCTACAATGAGCAGTTCTTC
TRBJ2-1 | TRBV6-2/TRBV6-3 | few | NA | CASSATGREDNNEQFF | TGTGCCAGCAGTGCCACAGGGAGGGAAGATAACAATGAGCAGTTCTTC
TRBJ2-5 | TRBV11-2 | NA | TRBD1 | CASSWGTALQETQYF | TGTGCCAGCAGCTGGGGGACAGCTTTACAAGAGACCCAGTACTTC
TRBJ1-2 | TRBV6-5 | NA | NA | CASSTLRGPFNYGYTF | TGTGCCAGCAGTACCCTGAGGGGCCCCTTTAACTATGGCTACACCTTC
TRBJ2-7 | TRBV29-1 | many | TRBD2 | CSATGGAHEQYF | TGCAGCGCTACGGGGGGAGCCCACGAGCAGTACTTC
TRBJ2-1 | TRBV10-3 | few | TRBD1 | CATGDGTGRIREQFF | TGTGCCACCGGAGACGGGACAGGGAGAATTAGGGAGCAGTTCTTC
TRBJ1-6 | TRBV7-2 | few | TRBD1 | CASSRPGQGSSPLHF | TGTGCCAGCAGCAGGCCGGGACAGGGAAGTTCACCCCTCCACTTT
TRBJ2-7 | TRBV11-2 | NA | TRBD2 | CASSFGTSGGGGYEQYF | TGTGCCAGCAGCTTCGGGACTAGCGGGGGGGGCGGCTACGAGCAGTACTTC
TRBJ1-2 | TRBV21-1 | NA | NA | CASSPTGGQIYGYTF | TGTGCCAGCAGCCCGACGGGGGGACAGATCTATGGCTACACCTTC
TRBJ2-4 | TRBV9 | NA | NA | CASSPQTNLGIQYF | TGTGCCAGCAGCCCGCAGACCAATCTGGGCATTCAGTACTTC
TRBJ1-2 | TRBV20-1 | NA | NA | CSATIRDLSGYTF | TGCAGTGCTACTATCAGGGACCTGAGTGGCTACACCTTC
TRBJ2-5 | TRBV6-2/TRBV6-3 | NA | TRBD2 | CASSSVAGRLSYNEQYF | TGTGCCAGCAGTTCCGTAGCGGGGCGCCTCTCCTACAATGAGCAGTACTTC
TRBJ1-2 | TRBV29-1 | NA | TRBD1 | CSVEEGTGDGYTF | TGCAGCGTTGAAGAGGGGACAGGGGATGGCTACACCTTC
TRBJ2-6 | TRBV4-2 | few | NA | CASSQEGNSGANVLTF | TGTGCCAGCAGCCAAGAAGGAAACTCTGGGGCCAACGTCCTGACTTTC
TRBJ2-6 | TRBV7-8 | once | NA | CASSLAPPGYGANVLTF | TGTGCCAGCAGCTTAGCGCCGCCCGGTTATGGGGCCAACGTCCTGACTTTC
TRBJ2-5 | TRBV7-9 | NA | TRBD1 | CASSPRTGPRYQETQYF | TGTGCCAGCAGCCCCCGGACAGGACCTCGGTACCAAGAGACCCAGTACTTC
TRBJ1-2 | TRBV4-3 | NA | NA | CASSQGLQGSGYTF | TGCGCCAGCAGCCAAGGCCTACAGGGTAGCGGTTACACCTTC
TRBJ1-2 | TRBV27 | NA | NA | CASGSREGTGYTF | TGTGCCAGCGGGTCTAGGGAAGGAACCGGCTACACCTTC
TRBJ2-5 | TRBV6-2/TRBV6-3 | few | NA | CASSYAGMETQYF | TGTGCCAGCAGTTACGCGGGGATGGAGACCCAGTACTTC
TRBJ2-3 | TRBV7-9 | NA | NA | CASSPTARPVSTDTQYF | TGTGCCAGCAGCCCGACGGCCAGGCCGGTTAGCACAGATACGCAGTATTTT
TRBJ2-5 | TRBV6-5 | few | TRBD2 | CASSSGGLAGELIGETQYF | TGTGCCAGCAGTTCGGGAGGACTAGCGGGGGAGTTAATAGGGGAGACCCAGTACTTC
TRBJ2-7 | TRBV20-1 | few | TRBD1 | CSVWPDRGSHEQYF | TGCAGTGTTTGGCCCGACAGGGGTAGTCACGAGCAGTACTTC
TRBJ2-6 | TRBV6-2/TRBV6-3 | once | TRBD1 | CASSMMLGQGATGADVLTF | TGTGCCAGCAGTATGATGCTGGGACAGGGGGCAACTGGGGCCGACGTCCTGACTTTC
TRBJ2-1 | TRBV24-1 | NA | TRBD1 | CATRDRVNEQFF | TGTGCCACCAGAGACAGGGTCAATGAGCAGTTCTTC
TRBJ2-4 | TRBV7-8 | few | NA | CASSPDSILGIQYF | TGTGCCAGCAGCCCCGACAGTATCCTTGGCATTCAGTACTTC
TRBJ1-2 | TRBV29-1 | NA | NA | CSVEPGTDYGYTF | TGCAGCGTCGAGCCCGGGACGGACTATGGCTACACCTTC
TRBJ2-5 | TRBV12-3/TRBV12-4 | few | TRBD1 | CASSFDPPGQRETQYF | TGTGCCAGCAGTTTTGACCCCCCGGGACAGCGAGAGACCCAGTACTTC
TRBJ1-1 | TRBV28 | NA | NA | CASSTPSTAYGTEAFF | TGTGCCAGCAGTACCCCCTCGACAGCTTATGGCACTGAAGCTTTCTTT
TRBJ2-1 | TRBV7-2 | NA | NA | CASSRYSGEQFF | TGTGCCAGCAGCCGGTATAGCGGTGAGCAGTTCTTC
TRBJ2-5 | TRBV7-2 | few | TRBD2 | CASSLPGLAGRWETQYF | TGTGCCAGCAGCTTACCGGGACTAGCGGGGCGATGGGAGACCCAGTACTTC
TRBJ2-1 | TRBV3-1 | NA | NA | CASSHTHSSYNEQFF | TGTGCCAGCAGCCATACACACAGCTCCTACAATGAGCAGTTCTTC
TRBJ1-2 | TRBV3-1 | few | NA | CASSHGGFNYGYTF | TGTGCCAGCAGCCACGGAGGCTTTAACTATGGCTACACCTTC
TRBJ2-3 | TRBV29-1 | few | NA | CSVRKQGGGTQYF | TGCAGCGTTAGGAAACAGGGAGGAGGCACGCAGTATTTT
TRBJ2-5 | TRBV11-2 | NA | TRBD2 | CASSFSSHPGLAGEETQYF | TGTGCCAGCAGCTTTAGTTCACACCCGGGACTAGCGGGAGAAGAGACCCAGTACTTC
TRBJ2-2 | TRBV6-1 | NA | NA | CASRIGATGELFF | TGTGCCAGCAGGATAGGCGCGACCGGGGAGCTGTTTTTT
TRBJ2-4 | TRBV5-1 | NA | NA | CASSLGEANIQYF | TGCGCCAGCAGCTTAGGGGAGGCGAACATTCAGTACTTC
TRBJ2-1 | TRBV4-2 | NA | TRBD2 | CASGAGGDSYNEQFF | TGTGCCAGCGGAGCGGGGGGGGATTCCTACAATGAGCAGTTCTTC
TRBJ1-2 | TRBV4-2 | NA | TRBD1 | CASRGTDHNYGYTF | TGTGCCAGCAGGGGGACAGACCATAACTATGGCTACACCTTC
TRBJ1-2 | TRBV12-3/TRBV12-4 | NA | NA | CASSLPQGHGYTF | TGTGCCAGCAGTTTGCCACAGGGTCATGGCTACACCTTC
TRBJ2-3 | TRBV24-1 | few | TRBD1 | CATRDSGTGLLGTDTQYF | TGTGCCACCAGGGACTCCGGGACAGGGCTTCTGGGCACAGATACGCAGTATTTT